These 5 T cell receptor beta chains originate from one sample sequenced in a study of identical twins listed by TCRdb under 2016. Library preparation used 5' RACE. The sequencer was an Illumina HiSeq 2000. In-frame beta chains were kept once TCRdb had trimmed the public reads at Q25 with fastp and called clones with MiXCR. A single entry per CDR3 protein holds the most common genes and DNA from its merged rows. Counted in this sample were 500,000 or so distinct CDR3 sequences; 22% of them appeared once. The top ten clones comprise under 0.95% of the sample. These data also featured in a second study, about T cells expressing NK-cell markers.

Sequencing used CD4+ T cells sorted from blood. The receptors stem from a woman aged 18-29 years in good health.

J is TRBJ2-3 and V is TRBV15; D is undetermined. Germline lookup yields CDR1 LNHNV and CDR2 YYDKDF (reference sequence). The CDR3 is 17 residues long. V lost 4 bases to trimming and J lost 1 base, with 18 bases between them. The CDR3 sequence: CATSTRLRTRGTDTQYF. The DNA of the CDR3 is TGTGCCACCAGCACTCGCCTGAGGACCCGTGGCACAGATACGCAGTATTTT.

This clonotype was counted between two and nine times. The V call is TRBV20-1, the J call TRBJ2-5, with D possibly TRBD2 on 5 matching bases. CDR1 and CDR2 (germline): DFQATT, SNEGSKA (reference sequence). This CDR3 spans 14 amino acids. V was shortened by 3 bases and J by 2 bases, with 13 bases between the two germline ends. The CDR3 DNA follows: TGCAGTGCTAGGGACCGGAGCGGACAAGAGACCCAGTACTTC. Amino acid sequence: CSARDRSGQETQYF.

The chain employs TRBV20-1 and TRBJ2-7; 9 bases fit TRBD2. Losses at the gene ends were 5 bases for V and 6 bases for J; bases not matched to a gene: 8. The length of the CDR3 is 13 residues. The V gene's germline CDR1 is DFQATT and CDR2 SNEGSKA (reference sequence). The CDR3 is CSALGTSTLEQYF. The CDR3 nucleotides are TGCAGTGCTCTTGGGACTAGCACCCTCGAGCAGTACTTC.

This clonotype has a handful of counts. V gene TRBV7-6 combines with J gene TRBJ2-7; 13 positions match TRBD2. The junction had 6 bases not matched to a gene; V was cut back by 1 base and J by 3 bases. Germline V gives CDR1 SGHVS, CDR2 FNYEAQ. The CDR3 extends over 17 amino acids. The CDR3: CASSLGWTSGSLYEQYF. The CDR3 region has the DNA TGTGCCAGCAGCTTAGGGTGGACTAGCGGGAGCCTCTACGAGCAGTACTTC.

This clonotype has more than one count but fewer than ten. The genes are TRBV18 and TRBJ1-2; D is unclear. Between the trimmed V and J ends, which lost 1 base and 6 bases, there was a span of 9 bases. The germline gives CDR1 KGHSH, CDR2 LQKENI. This CDR3 contains 13 residues. The chain's CDR3 is CASSPRAGDGYTF. The CDR3 DNA follows: TGTGCCAGCTCACCACGAGCAGGAGATGGCTACACCTTC.